This T cell receptor (beta chain) derives from a study of cytomegalovirus exposure and HLA in healthy donors. Study outcomes and limitations: Analyses of presence/absence relied on an assumption of roughly uniform sequencing depth across donors. TCR beta sequences numbering 15,000 to 20,000 were associated with HLA alleles at 0.05 false discovery rate in a later analysis.

Concerning this clone: Its antigen remains unidentified.

PCR primers comprised 60 Vbeta and 13 Jbeta primers. Generated by immunoSEQ multiplex PCR, the TCRdb table keeps only in-frame clones and is missing some. The sample lists 95,000 to 120,000 clones, under 80% occurring once. The trim removed 4 bases at V and 0 bases at J, leaving 12 bases unmatched. This CDR3 spans 17 amino acids. CDR1 and CDR2 (germline): ENHRY, SYGVKD. The TCR comes from a woman between 40 and 50 years old in good health and CMV-seropositive. Specimen: PBMCs. V gene TRBV10-3 combines with J gene TRBJ2-7, with TRBD2 identical over 7 bases. CDR3 sequence: CAISGGGTESGSYEQYF. The CDR3 bases are TGTGCCATCAGTGGGGGGGGTACGGAGTCGGGCTCCTACGAGCAGTACTTC.